Listed below are T cell receptor beta chains from one sample, sequenced in a study of T cells in Graves' hyperthyroidism and ophthalmopathy. TCRdb passed the multiplex PCR reads through MiXCR, listing each CDR3 protein once. The sample has 270,000 or so distinct CDR3 sequences, roughly 15% seen once. Sequenced input: blood. These receptors all stem from a woman aged 45-65 years with Graves' hyperthyroidism that later progressed to Graves' ophthalmopathy. CDR3s include the opening cysteine and the closing phenylalanine or tryptophan. Fields, in order: V gene, clone size, D gene, J gene, CDR3 DNA, CDR3 protein. A D gene is named only where the DNA matches it firmly. Clone sizes are shown as once, few or many counts, or a class when the clone is expanded.

TRBV11-3	many	TRBD2	TRBJ2-1	TGTGCCAGCAGCTTATTATCGGGACTAGCGGGAGCTAGTGAGCAGTTCTTC	CASSLLSGLAGASEQFF
TRBV20-1	few	TRBD2	TRBJ2-3	TGCAGTGCTGAGGGCTTAGCGGGAGGGCCCGATACGCAGTATTTT	CSAEGLAGGPDTQYF
TRBV5-1	many	.	TRBJ1-1	TGCGCCAGCAGCTCAGCCACCCTCAACACTGAAGCTTTCTTT	CASSSATLNTEAFF
TRBV12-3/TRBV12-4	many	.	TRBJ2-3	TGTGCCAGCAGCCATGGGGTAGCGAGCCCTAGCACAGATACGCAGTATTTT	CASSHGVASPSTDTQYF
TRBV18	few	.	TRBJ1-4	TGTGCCAGCTCAGCCACATCCAGGGCACCTAATGAAAAACTGTTTTTT	CASSATSRAPNEKLFF
TRBV28	many	.	TRBJ1-6	TGTGCCAGCAGTTCCCGTTCCCTAGGACGGGTAAATTCACCCCTCCACTTT	CASSSRSLGRVNSPLHF
TRBV7-2	few	.	TRBJ2-5	TGTGCCAGCAGCTTAGCCGGGGGGCACGAGACCCAGTACTTC	CASSLAGGHETQYF
TRBV28	few	.	TRBJ1-2	TGTGCCAGCAACCCAGGGTATAGCTATGGCTACACCTTC	CASNPGYSYGYTF
TRBV28	many	.	TRBJ1-2	TGTGCCAGCAGTTTGATAGGGAACTATGGCTACACCTTC	CASSLIGNYGYTF
TRBV18	many	.	TRBJ1-5	TGTGCCAGCTCATCAGGGTCTAATCAGCCCCAGCATTTT	CASSSGSNQPQHF
TRBV10-2	many	.	TRBJ2-5	TGCGCCAGCAGTGACTTCGAGACCCAGTACTTC	CASSDFETQYF
TRBV15	many	.	TRBJ1-1	TGTGCCACCAGTTTAGGGGACACTGAAGCTTTCTTT	CATSLGDTEAFF
TRBV7-2	many	.	TRBJ1-1	TGTGCCAGCAGCTTTGAGAGGGGAACTGAAGCTTTCTTT	CASSFERGTEAFF
TRBV27	few	.	TRBJ2-4	TGTGCCAGCGGGCCGAAGAAGGAGATGGGTTCTCTAGCCAAAAACATTCAGTACTTC	CASGPKKEMGSLAKNIQYF
TRBV30	many	.	TRBJ1-3	TGTGCCTGGAGTGCCGACTCTGGAAACACCATATATTTT	CAWSADSGNTIYF